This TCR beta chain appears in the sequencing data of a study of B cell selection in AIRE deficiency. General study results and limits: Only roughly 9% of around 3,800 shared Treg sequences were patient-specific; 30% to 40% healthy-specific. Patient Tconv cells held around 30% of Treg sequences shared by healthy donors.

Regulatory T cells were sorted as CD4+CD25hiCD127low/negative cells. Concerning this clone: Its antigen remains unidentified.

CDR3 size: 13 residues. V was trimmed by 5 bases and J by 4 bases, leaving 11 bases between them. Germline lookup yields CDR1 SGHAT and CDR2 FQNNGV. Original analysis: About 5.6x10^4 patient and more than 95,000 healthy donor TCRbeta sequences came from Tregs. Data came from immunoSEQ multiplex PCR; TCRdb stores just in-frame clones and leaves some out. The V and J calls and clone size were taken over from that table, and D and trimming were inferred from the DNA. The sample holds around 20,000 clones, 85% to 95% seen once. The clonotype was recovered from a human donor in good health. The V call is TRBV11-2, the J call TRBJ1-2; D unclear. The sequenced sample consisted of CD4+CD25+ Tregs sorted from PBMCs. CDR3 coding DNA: TGTGCCAGCAGCGTACGTAGACGCTATGGCTACACCTTC. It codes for CASSVRRRYGYTF.